This T cell receptor (beta chain) was obtained from a study of regulatory and conventional T cells in RAG deficiency. With respect to this clone: Its target is not known.

Study observations and caveats: Shannon entropy fell and Simpson indices rose in RAG-deficient patients. Omenn syndrome and CID/AS patients had approximately 91-fold fewer unique Treg TCR beta sequences, versus 9.5 to 10-fold elsewhere. Omenn patients showed >85% Treg-Tconv overlap and shorter CDR3 lengths.

Assay: immunoSEQ multiplex PCR; the TCRdb copy retains only in-frame clones and omits some. This table has under 35,000 clones, around 90% appearing once. These data were likewise used in another study, on regulatory T cells. Per that paper: The PCR used 52 TRBV and 13 TRBJ primers. Regulatory T cells showed the strongest V-J pair restriction and V/J gene skewing among patient repertoires.

Specimen: CD8+ T cells sorted from blood. The receptor was derived from a human donor in good health.

This CDR3 is CASSGQVSNQPQHF. In DNA form, the CDR3 reads TGCGCCAGCAGCGGACAGGTTAGCAATCAGCCCCAGCATTTT. This chain uses TRBV5-1 with TRBJ1-5, with 7 nucleotides matching TRBD1. This CDR3 is built from 14 residues. V shed 4 bases and J 0 bases; nucleotides not matched to a gene: 1. Germline V gene data show CDR1 as SGHRS and CDR2 as YFSETQ.